Listed below are T cell receptor beta chains from one sample, sequenced in a study of blood T cells in healthy people across ages. MiXCR, applied by TCRdb to the 5' RACE reads, yields one record per CDR3 protein. The sample has hundreds of thousands of distinct CDR3 sequences; 25% are singletons. The same data also went into a second study, on T cells of mothers and their children.

The source material was blood. These receptors were obtained from a boy between 10 and 17 years old in good health. CDR3s include the opening cysteine and the closing phenylalanine or tryptophan. A D gene is named only where the DNA matches it firmly. Size is omitted from some rows. Given values are once, few, many or a class for expanded clones.

clone size | J gene | V gene | D gene | CDR3 DNA | CDR3 protein
few | TRBJ2-7 | TRBV28 | TRBD1 | TGTGCCAGCAGTGGACGGAGGACAGGGTACTACGAGCAGTACTTC | CASSGRRTGYYEQYF
many | TRBJ2-7 | TRBV4-1 | TRBD2 | TGCGCCAGCAGCCAAGGACTAGCGGGTACCTACGAGCAGTACTTC | CASSQGLAGTYEQYF
few | TRBJ2-1 | TRBV3-1 | TRBD2 | TGTGCCAGCAGCTGGGCGGGGGTGAGAGATGAGCAGTTCTTC | CASSWAGVRDEQFF
- | TRBJ2-2 | TRBV2 | - | TGTGCCAGCTACGTAGGGACCGGGGAGCTGTTTTTT | CASYVGTGELFF
- | TRBJ2-5 | TRBV7-9 | - | TGTGCCAGCAGCTTTCTTCCCTCCCAAGAGACCCAGTACTTC | CASSFLPSQETQYF
- | TRBJ2-7 | TRBV29-1 | - | TGCAGCGTTGAAGACGTAACCTACGAGCAGTACTTC | CSVEDVTYEQYF
few | TRBJ2-7 | TRBV3-1 | TRBD1 | TGTGCCAGCAGCCACACAGGGGGAGAGCAGTACTTC | CASSHTGGEQYF
- | TRBJ2-1 | TRBV6-5 | - | TGTGCCAGCAGTTACTCGGGGTGGGGTGAGCAGTTCTTC | CASSYSGWGEQFF
- | TRBJ2-1 | TRBV6-4 | TRBD2 | TGTGCCAGCAGTGAGTTTCCGAGGACTAGTCGGTGGGAGCAGTTCTTC | CASSEFPRTSRWEQFF
- | TRBJ1-1 | TRBV12-3/TRBV12-4 | TRBD1 | TGTGCCAGCAGTTTTACAGGGGTGGACACTGAAGCTTTCTTT | CASSFTGVDTEAFF
few | TRBJ2-5 | TRBV7-2 | - | TGTGCCAGCAGCTTAGGAAGACAGCAAGAGACCCAGTACTTC | CASSLGRQQETQYF
- | TRBJ1-2 | TRBV25-1 | TRBD1 | TGTGCCAGCAGTGAATATTACAGGGGGGAGGATGGCTACACCTTC | CASSEYYRGEDGYTF
- | TRBJ2-5 | TRBV10-3 | TRBD2 | TGTGCCACAGGACTAGCGGGGGAGACCCAGTACTTC | CATGLAGETQYF
few | TRBJ2-2 | TRBV4-1 | - | TGCGCCAGCAGCCGGGACGCCCTTACCGGGGAGCTGTTTTTT | CASSRDALTGELFF
- | TRBJ2-5 | TRBV7-3 | - | TGTGCCAGCAGCTCGGAAGCAGGGGAGACCCAGTACTTC | CASSSEAGETQYF
few | TRBJ2-7 | TRBV7-9 | - | TGTGCCAGCAGCTTAATTTACACAGCTCCCGGCGAGCAGTACTTC | CASSLIYTAPGEQYF
- | TRBJ2-5 | TRBV7-9 | TRBD2 | TGTGCCAGCAGCACTCGGACTAGCGGGAGTTGGGAGACCCAGTACTTC | CASSTRTSGSWETQYF
- | TRBJ2-7 | TRBV7-8 | TRBD2 | TGTGCCAGCAGCTTATTCCCGGGAGGGCCTTACGAGCAGTACTTC | CASSLFPGGPYEQYF
- | TRBJ2-7 | TRBV20-1 | - | TGCAGTGCTCGACCTGAGGGCCATACCTACGAGCAGTACTTC | CSARPEGHTYEQYF
- | TRBJ1-2 | TRBV27 | TRBD1 | TGTGCCAGCAGGTTCCTAGACAGGGGTGGCTACACCTTC | CASRFLDRGGYTF
- | TRBJ2-6 | TRBV28 | - | TGTGCCAGCAGTAACTGGGGGCTCGGGGCCAACGTCCTGACTTTC | CASSNWGLGANVLTF
- | TRBJ2-1 | TRBV11-2 | - | TGTGCCAGCAGCCTAGATGCTTGGTTGTCGGAGACCCAGCACTTC | CASSLDAWLSETQHF
- | TRBJ2-3 | TRBV20-1 | - | TGCAGTGCAACACCACCGTCAGATACGCAGTATTTT | CSATPPSDTQYF
- | TRBJ2-7 | TRBV5-1 | - | TGCGCCAGCAGCTTGGACCCCGGTGGCGAGCAGTACTTC | CASSLDPGGEQYF
few | TRBJ2-1 | TRBV9 | - | TGTGCCAGCAGCGTCGCACCCTTAACCAATGAGCAGTTCTTC | CASSVAPLTNEQFF
few | TRBJ2-5 | TRBV10-3 | TRBD2 | TGTGCCATCAGGGCACTAGCGCTGATCCCAGAGACCCAGTACTTC | CAIRALALIPETQYF
once | TRBJ2-1 | TRBV5-1 | - | TGCGCCAGCAGCTCGGCCCGGGATAGCGGAAACAATGAGCAGTTCTTC | CASSSARDSGNNEQFF
once | TRBJ2-5 | TRBV2 | TRBD1 | TGTGCCAGCATCTACCGGACAGGGGGGGAGACCCAGTACTTC | CASIYRTGGETQYF
- | TRBJ2-1 | TRBV12-3/TRBV12-4 | - | TGTGCCAGCACCCTGAGGGAACTCGTCGGTGAGCAGTTCTTC | CASTLRELVGEQFF
- | TRBJ1-2 | TRBV7-9 | - | TGTGCCAGCAGCTTAGTAGGGTCCGGCTACACCTTC | CASSLVGSGYTF
few | TRBJ2-1 | TRBV14 | - | TGTGCCAGCAGCCAGGACGGCCTAGAGCAGTTCTTC | CASSQDGLEQFF
- | TRBJ1-4 | TRBV12-3/TRBV12-4 | - | TGTGCCAGCAGTTTAAGACACCCGGGGGGTGAAAAACTGTTTTTT | CASSLRHPGGEKLFF
few | TRBJ2-3 | TRBV10-3 | - | TGTGCCATCAGTGGGGGGGAGGTAGCCCCAGATACGCAGTATTTT | CAISGGEVAPDTQYF
few | TRBJ2-4 | TRBV28 | - | TGTGCCAGCAGCCCACAAGCGGACAGCGGAAACATTCAGTACTTC | CASSPQADSGNIQYF
- | TRBJ2-1 | TRBV7-2 | - | TGTGCCAGCAGCTCTAAATCTAGAGCCCATGAGCAGTTCTTC | CASSSKSRAHEQFF
- | TRBJ1-1 | TRBV6-5 | - | TGTGCCAGCAGGCGCACAGGGCCGGGCGCTGAAGCTTTCTTT | CASRRTGPGAEAFF
- | TRBJ1-2 | TRBV7-3 | TRBD1 | TGTGCCAGCAGCTCCGGGACAGGGACTGGCTACACCTTC | CASSSGTGTGYTF
- | TRBJ2-1 | TRBV12-3/TRBV12-4 | - | TGTGCCAGCAGTTTCTCAGCGAGCTACTACAATGAGCAGTTCTTC | CASSFSASYYNEQFF
few | TRBJ2-1 | TRBV7-3 | - | TGTGCCAGCAGCTTAACGAGCGGGGACAACAATGAGCAGTTCTTC | CASSLTSGDNNEQFF
- | TRBJ2-5 | TRBV20-1 | TRBD1 | TGCAGTGCTCAGGCAGGGGGACAGACCCAGTACTTC | CSAQAGGQTQYF
few | TRBJ2-3 | TRBV5-1 | - | TGCGCCAGCAGCCTGTCGGGACCTGGGACAGATACGCAGTATTTT | CASSLSGPGTDTQYF
- | TRBJ1-1 | TRBV7-2 | - | TGTGCCAGCAGCTTAGCAGGGGCCTTGAACACTGAAGCTTTCTTT | CASSLAGALNTEAFF
few | TRBJ1-3 | TRBV29-1 | TRBD1 | TGCAGCGTGTGGACAGGGGTAGCCGGAAACACCATACATTTT | CSVWTGVAGNTIHF
few | TRBJ2-5 | TRBV20-1 | TRBD1 | TGCAGTGCCCCCCCTGGGGGACAGGGACAGCAGTACTTC | CSAPPGGQGQQYF
few | TRBJ2-7 | TRBV15 | - | TGTGCCACCAGCGGGGCCGGGACACCCTACGAGCAGTACTTC | CATSGAGTPYEQYF
- | TRBJ2-7 | TRBV12-3/TRBV12-4 | - | TGTGCCAGCAGTCCGTCGGGGGCCCACGAGCAGTACTTC | CASSPSGAHEQYF
- | TRBJ2-7 | TRBV12-3/TRBV12-4 | TRBD2 | TGTGCCAGCAGTCTCGGGACTACCTCCTACGAGCAGTACTTC | CASSLGTTSYEQYF
many | TRBJ2-1 | TRBV6-1 | TRBD2 | TGTGCCAGCGGGATTAGCGGGGGGTACAATGAGCAGTTCTTC | CASGISGGYNEQFF
few | TRBJ2-7 | TRBV29-1 | TRBD1 | TGCAGCGTTGAGACAGGGGGGACCTACGAGCAGTACTTC | CSVETGGTYEQYF
few | TRBJ2-7 | TRBV12-3/TRBV12-4 | - | TGTGCCAGCAGTTTAGCGCGGCGAACTCCCTACGAGCAGTACTTC | CASSLARRTPYEQYF
- | TRBJ1-1 | TRBV4-1 | TRBD1 | TGCGCCAGCAGCCACCAACAGGGGTCGAACACTGAAGCTTTCTTT | CASSHQQGSNTEAFF
- | TRBJ2-7 | TRBV11-2 | - | TGTGCCAGCAGCTTAGATTTTGTCTTATCCAGGGAGCAGTACTTC | CASSLDFVLSREQYF
- | TRBJ2-1 | TRBV6-1 | TRBD2 | TGTGCCAGCAGTGAGGGGGGACTAGTAACGGGGAATGAGCAGTTCTTC | CASSEGGLVTGNEQFF
- | TRBJ2-1 | TRBV7-9 | TRBD1 | TGTGCCAGCAGCCTAACGACAGGGTACCCCTACAATGAGCAGTTCTTC | CASSLTTGYPYNEQFF
few | TRBJ2-1 | TRBV4-3 | - | TGCGCCAGCAGCCAAGACCGTGTCGAAAATGAGCAGTTCTTC | CASSQDRVENEQFF
few | TRBJ1-4 | TRBV19 | - | TGTGCCAGTTCCCGGACCGCTAATGAAAAACTGTTTTTT | CASSRTANEKLFF
- | TRBJ2-5 | TRBV9 | - | TGTGCCAGCAGCGTAGAGGGACGGGGGGCCTGGGAGACCCAGTACTTC | CASSVEGRGAWETQYF
- | TRBJ2-3 | TRBV20-1 | TRBD2 | TGCAGTGCTAGAACCCAAACCCTATCATTAGCGGGGGGGACTACGCAGTATTTT | CSARTQTLSLAGGTTQYF
few | TRBJ2-7 | TRBV25-1 | - | TGTGCCAGCAGTTTTCTCCTCTCCTACGAGCAGTACTTC | CASSFLLSYEQYF